The 3 T cell receptor beta chains in this list originate from one sample, sequenced in a study of CD8+CD57+ T cells in acquired aplastic anemia. Profiling of TCR beta VDJ combinations and CDR3 sequences used genomic DNA as template. TCRdb re-analysed the reads in MiXCR, keeping a single row per CDR3 protein. The sample lists around 200,000 distinct CDR3 sequences; roughly half were seen once. The sample comprised sorted CD4+, CD8+, or CD8+CD57+ T cells (not recorded which) from PBMCs. The source of these receptors is a human donor in good health, serving as a control.

This clonotype was observed at least ten times. V gene TRBV5-6 combines with J gene TRBJ1-1, with D uncertain. The CDR3 has 11 residues. Deletions cut 0 bases from V and 7 bases from J, with 4 bases between. Germline-derived CDR1 and CDR2 are SGHDT and YYEEEE. CDR3 DNA: TGTGCCAGCAGCTTGGACGGTGAAGCTTTCTTT. It is translated as CASSLDGEAFF.

Many counts were recorded for this clonotype. The rearrangement links TRBV7-2 to TRBJ1-1, with D uncertain. Germline CDR1 reads SGHTA; CDR2 reads FQGNSA. V gave up 5 bases and J gave up 5 bases, with 12 bases separating them. The CDR3 loop spans 13 amino acids. The CDR3 region is CASSPGWGTEAFF. CDR3 nucleotides: TGTGCCAGCAGCCCAGGTTGGGGAACTGAAGCTTTCTTT.

A word on this clonotype: This clone may be a read error of a much larger clone one base away. The rearrangement joins TRBV20-1 to TRBJ2-7, with D perhaps matching TRBD2 (7 bases). The V gene lost 6 bases and the J gene lost 2 bases, with 20 bases spanning the gap. Germline V gene lookup returns CDR1 DFQATT and CDR2 SNEGSKA (reference sequence). The CDR3 is made up of 15 amino acids. CDR3: CSANSNGGQTYEQYF. The CDR3 region has the DNA TGCAGTGCCAATTCTAACGGGGGGCAGACCTACGAGCAGTACTTC.